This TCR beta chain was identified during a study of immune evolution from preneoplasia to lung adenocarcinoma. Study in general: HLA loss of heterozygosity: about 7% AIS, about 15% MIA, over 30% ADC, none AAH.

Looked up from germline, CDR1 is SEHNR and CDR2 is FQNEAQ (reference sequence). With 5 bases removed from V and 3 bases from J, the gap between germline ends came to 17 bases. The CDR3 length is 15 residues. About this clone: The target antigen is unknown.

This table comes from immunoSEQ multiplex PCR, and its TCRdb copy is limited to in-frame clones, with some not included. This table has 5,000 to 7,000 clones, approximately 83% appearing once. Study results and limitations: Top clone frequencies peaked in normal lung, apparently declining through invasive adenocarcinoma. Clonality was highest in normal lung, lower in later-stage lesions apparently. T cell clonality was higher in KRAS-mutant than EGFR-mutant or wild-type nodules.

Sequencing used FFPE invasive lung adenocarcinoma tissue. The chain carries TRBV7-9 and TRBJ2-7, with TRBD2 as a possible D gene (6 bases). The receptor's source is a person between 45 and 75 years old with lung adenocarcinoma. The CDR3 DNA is TGTGCCAGCAGCACCAAAGAGGGACTCATCTACGAGCAGTACTTC. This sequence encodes CASSTKEGLIYEQYF.